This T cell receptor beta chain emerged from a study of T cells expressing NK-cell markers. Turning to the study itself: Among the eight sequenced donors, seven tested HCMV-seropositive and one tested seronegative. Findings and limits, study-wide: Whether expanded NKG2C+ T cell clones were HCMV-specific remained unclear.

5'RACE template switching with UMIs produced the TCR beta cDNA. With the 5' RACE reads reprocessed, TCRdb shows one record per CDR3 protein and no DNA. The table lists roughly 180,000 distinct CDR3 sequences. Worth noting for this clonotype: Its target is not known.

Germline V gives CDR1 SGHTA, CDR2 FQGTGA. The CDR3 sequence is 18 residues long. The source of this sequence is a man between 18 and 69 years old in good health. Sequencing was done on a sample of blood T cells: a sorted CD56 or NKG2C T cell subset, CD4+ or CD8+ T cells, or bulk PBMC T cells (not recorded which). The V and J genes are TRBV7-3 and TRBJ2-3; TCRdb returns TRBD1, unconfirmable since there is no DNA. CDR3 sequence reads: CASSPPDRGYLIADTQYF.